This TCR beta chain emerged from a study of blood T cells in healthy people across ages (dated by TCRdb to between 2015 and 2016). Study-wide context: In model experiments, template switching captured about one uniquely barcoded TCR beta cDNA molecule for every two T cells. To track age-related changes in TCR beta repertoire diversity, the study relied on deep sequencing normalized with unique cDNA molecular identifiers. Donors were grouped into four age groups: young (average roughly 15 years), middle-aged (around 39), aged (around 56) and long-lived (less than 85). To avoid experimental bias, donors of different ages were spread randomly across the sequencing lanes. Two additional independent replicas of 1 million unique cDNA reads from the same blood draw were analyzed for two donors (one aged 18 to 30 and one aged 80 or older). What the study reported, not specific to this receptor: Since profiling was done on bulk unsorted PBMCs, naive and antigen-experienced compartments could not be conclusively compared. Observed TCR beta diversity correlated strongly with the percentage of naive T cells measured by flow cytometry. As age increased, observed TCR beta diversity per million T cells dropped in a roughly linear way, and a significant reduction was already evident by age about 40. Compared with the aged group, the long-lived group had more naive CD4+ T cells, fewer expanded clones and increased TCR diversity, suggesting age selection. Estimates of total diversity based on one million sequenced T cells were regarded as lower bounds and as underestimates. Because the CMV infection status of the donors was unknown, age-related changes in expanded clonotypes may potentially have been confounded.

The CDR3 spans 14 residues, from the cysteine through the phenylalanine. The read is trimmed to its CDR3 DNA, 42 bases read in frame from base 1. Taken from the germline V gene (reference sequence), the CDR1 and CDR2 loops are DFQATT and SNEGSKA. V is cut back by 2 bases and J by 2 bases, with 6 bases in the junction unmatched. In the case of this clonotype: The antigen it recognizes is unknown. Base-call qualities are not available, and no considerably larger clone is one nucleotide away.

The receptor library was made with 5' RACE. Instrument on record: Illumina HiSeq 2500. A second PCR of about 6 to 12 cycles was run with a J-beta primer mix and a sample-barcoded 5' primer. Each TCR beta cDNA molecule received a unique molecular identifier from a template-switch 5' adaptor carrying 12 random nucleotides. Each sample yielded at least 2.5 million CDR3-containing paired-end reads. First-strand cDNA was synthesized from all RNA with the Mint cDNA synthesis kit, primed by a TRBC-specific oligonucleotide. Following uracil-DNA glycosylase treatment, all cDNA underwent a first 18-cycle PCR with the universal primers M1SS and BC2_uni_R. On the study's bioinformatics: For normalization, 1 million high-quality reads were randomly selected from each sample, with every read carrying a distinct molecular identifier. Instead of being binned into consensus sequences, reads with shared molecular identifiers were discarded. MiTCR, run with a Q25 quality threshold and the strictest error-elimination algorithm, handled CDR3 identification, clonotype clustering and error correction. A nonparametric unseen species model with Euler transformation was used to estimate lower-bound total TCR beta diversity. TCRdb reanalyzed the raw reads on its own, using fastp at Q25 for trimming and MiXCR for clone calling, and kept in-frame beta chains. Identical CDR3 proteins give one entry, which carries the most common genes and DNA. TCRdb assigned the V and J calls; the authors' analysis was not used. The sample table holds approximately 690,000 distinct CDR3 sequences, of which 35% to 50% were seen once. The ten largest clones add up to about 32% of the sample.

Systemically healthy Caucasian individuals from Russia, approximately 39 in total and aged roughly 6 to 100 years, were included as donors. Each donor gave ten milliliters of peripheral blood, collected into EDTA-treated Vacutainer tubes. Ficoll-Paque density-gradient centrifugation was used to isolate PBMCs, with at least 6.5 million per sample. Total RNA, at least 5.5 micrograms per sample, was extracted from PBMCs with Trizol reagent. For every donor, an aliquot of PBMCs went through flow cytometry to measure the percentages of naive CD45RAhigh/CD27high T cells. Recombination connected TRBV20-1 to TRBJ2-7, with TRBD2 matching 7 junction bases. The sequenced sample consisted of blood. The TCR was taken from an older man in good health. The sequence in DNA is TGCAGTGCTAGACTAGCGGAGCCCCCCTACGAGCAGTACTTC. Its protein product is CSARLAEPPYEQYF.